Shown below are 30 T cell receptor beta chains from a single sample sequenced in a study of T-cell memory formation after mild COVID-19. TCRdb analysed the 5' RACE reads with MiXCR anew, one entry per CDR3 protein. The sample lists around 210,000 distinct CDR3 sequences, more than 8% occurring once. Specimen: PBMCs or a T cell subset sorted from them (not recorded which). The origin of the receptors is a man aged 18 to 29 who had mild COVID-19 (a few samples of this study predate the infection). Cell type and time point are not known.

The chain couples TRBV7-3 to TRBJ2-5; D call uncertain. V shed 5 bases and J shed 5 bases, with 12 bases lying between them. The germline CDR1 and CDR2 sequences are SGHTA and FQGTGA. CDR3 length: 13 amino acids. DNA for the CDR3: TGTGCCAGCAGCCCCGGATCAGCGGAGACCCAGTACTTC. It is translated as CASSPGSAETQYF.

The V gene is TRBV20-1, the J gene TRBJ1-2; D gene uncertain. The CDR3 length is 12 residues. Germline CDR1 DFQATT, CDR2 SNEGSKA (reference sequence). Trimming stripped 3 bases from V and 4 bases from J, with 9 bases between. CDR3: CSARPPGYGYTF. The CDR3 region has the DNA TGCAGTGCTAGGCCTCCGGGCTATGGCTACACCTTC.

This clonotype was observed a few times. The J gene is TRBJ2-1, the V gene TRBV4-1; the match to TRBD2 covers 11 bases. V lost 0 bases and J lost 10; bases outside the gene matches: 8. This CDR3 is built from 16 residues. Germline V gene data show CDR1 as MGHRA and CDR2 as YSYEKL. Here the CDR3 reads CASSQEVAGGPREQFF. CDR3 DNA sequence: TGCGCCAGCAGCCAAGAGGTAGCGGGGGGGCCAAGAGAGCAGTTCTTC.

This clonotype was seen a few times. The J gene is TRBJ2-3, the V gene TRBV27; D is unresolved. Germline CDR1 MNHEY, CDR2 SMNVEV (reference sequence). There are 13 residues in the CDR3. V dropped 4 bases and J dropped 1 base, with 6 bases sitting between them. This CDR3 reads CASSWYGTDTQYF. DNA for the CDR3: TGTGCCAGCAGTTGGTACGGCACAGATACGCAGTATTTT.

The rearrangement uses TRBV5-1 and TRBJ2-1; 7 bases match TRBD2. V dropped 4 bases and J dropped 0; count of bases not matched to a gene: 4. The CDR3 is made up of 15 amino acids. Germline values: CDR1 SGHRS, CDR2 YFSETQ. CDR3: CASSPSSGSYNEQFF. CDR3 in DNA: TGCGCCAGCAGCCCTTCTAGCGGCTCCTACAATGAGCAGTTCTTC. The full variable domain, in which reference TRBV5-1 and TRBJ2-1 provide the parts outside the CDR3, is KAGVTQTPRYLIKTRGQQVTLSCSPISGHRSVSWYQQTPGQGLQFLFEYFSETQRNKGNFPGRFSGRQFSNSRSEMNVSTLELGDSALYLCASSPSSGSYNEQFFGPGTRLTVL.

The chain has TRBV6-2 or TRBV6-3 and TRBJ2-5; D gene ambiguous. Trimming left V 8 bases short and J 7 bases short, with 11 bases between. The CDR3 covers 11 residues. Germline V gene data show CDR1 as MNHEY and CDR2 as SVGEGT. CDR3 protein: CASGVYRTQYF. In DNA, the CDR3 is TGTGCCAGCGGGGTCTACAGGACCCAGTACTTC.

This clonotype was counted a few times. The chain carries TRBV5-1 and TRBJ1-2; D might be TRBD1 (6 bases). The CDR3 runs 16 residues. The germline gives CDR1 SGHRS, CDR2 YFSETQ. Trimming shortened V by 1 base and J by 8 bases, and 21 bases separated the two germline ends. Here the CDR3 DNA reads TGCGCCAGCAGCTTGACCGGAGGAGGACAGAAGCGGGGCTACACCTTC. Translating it yields CASSLTGGGQKRGYTF.

The chain uses TRBV28 and TRBJ2-2; no clear D. The CDR3 length is 14 residues. In germline, CDR1 is MDHEN, CDR2 SYDVKM. V lost 5 bases, J lost 4 bases, and 11 bases lay in between. CDR3 DNA sequence: TGTGCCAGCAGTCCCTCCTATATCACCGGGGAGCTGTTTTTT. As protein: CASSPSYITGELFF.

The CDR3 DNA sequence: TGTGCCAGCAGCCAAGGCATTCCACCGCCTGAGACCCAGTACTTC. It specifies CASSQGIPPPETQYF. V usage is TRBV3-1 and J usage is TRBJ2-5; no reliable D call. The CDR3 runs to 15 residues. Per the germline V gene, CDR1 is LGHDT and CDR2 is YNNKEL (reference sequence). The ends were cut back, 1 base at V and 5 bases at J, with 14 bases in the middle.

The rearrangement links TRBV5-6 to TRBJ2-1; no clear D. The germline gives CDR1 SGHDT, CDR2 YYEEEE. The CDR3 loop spans 12 amino acids. The V and J ends lost 2 bases and 5 bases respectively, with 5 bases between them. In DNA form, the CDR3 reads TGTGCCAGCAGCTTTTGGGACAATGAGCAGTTCTTC. It yields the protein CASSFWDNEQFF.

The J gene is TRBJ2-5, the V gene TRBV12-3 or TRBV12-4; possible D gene TRBD2, 6 bases. V lost 4 bases and J lost 4, with 10 bases in between. This CDR3 spans 13 amino acids. In nucleotides, the CDR3 is TGTGCCAGCAGTTATCCGGGGGTAGAGACCCAGTACTTC. This codes for CASSYPGVETQYF.

This clonotype has just a few counts. The chain recombines TRBV20-1 with TRBJ1-5; D ambiguous. The germline V gene encodes CDR1 DFQATT and CDR2 SNEGSKA (reference sequence). V gave up 6 bases and J gave up 2 bases, with 8 bases separating them. The CDR3 length is 12 residues. Here the CDR3 DNA reads TGCAGTGCCGTCGGAGGCAATCAGCCCCAGCATTTT. The encoded protein is CSAVGGNQPQHF.

The chain links TRBV6-8 to TRBJ2-7; D is possibly TRBD2 (6 bases). V was clipped by 6 bases and J by 4 bases, with 16 bases between them. CDR1 MNHGY and CDR2 SAAAGT come from the germline V gene. The CDR3 is 14 amino acids. CDR3 region: CASRHTGRPYEQYV. The CDR3 DNA reads as TGTGCCAGCAGGCACACGGGGAGGCCGTACGAGCAGTACGTC.

V is TRBV7-3 and J is TRBJ2-3; 10 bases are shared with TRBD2. Germline CDR1 is SGHTA and CDR2 is FQGTGA. CDR3 length: 12 residues. With 3 bases clipped from V and 12 bases from J, the junction kept 3 bases outside the gene matches. CDR3 region: CASSLLAGEQYF. The CDR3 DNA reads as TGTGCCAGCAGCTTGCTAGCGGGGGAACAGTATTTT.

This clonotype was found once. This may stem from a read error, because a much larger clone lies one nucleotide away. The chain links TRBV4-3 to TRBJ2-3; TRBD1 matches 7 bases. The V gene's germline CDR1 is LGHNA and CDR2 YSLEER. The CDR3 covers 14 residues. V lost 0 bases, J lost 7 bases, and 4 bases stayed unmatched. The CDR3 spells CASSQDDRENTQYF. In nucleotides, the CDR3 is TGCGCCAGCAGCCAAGACGACAGGGAAAATACGCAGTATTTT.

This clonotype was recorded at least ten times. This chain connects TRBV3-1 to TRBJ1-6; D is unresolved. Per germline, CDR1 LGHDT and CDR2 YNNKEL (reference sequence). CDR3 length: 13 amino acids. Trimming pared 1 base from V and 10 bases from J, leaving 8 bases between. CDR3 in amino acids: CASSQAIVSPLHF. Here the CDR3 DNA reads TGTGCCAGCAGCCAAGCCATCGTCTCACCCCTCCACTTT.

This clonotype has ten or more counts. The gene calls are TRBV20-1 and TRBJ2-7; 8 bases are a match to TRBD1. Per the germline V gene, CDR1 is DFQATT and CDR2 is SNEGSKA (reference sequence). This CDR3 contains 13 residues. Trimming cost V 6 bases and J 4 bases; bases outside gene matches: 8. The CDR3 sequence: CSAPGQGAYEQYV. DNA of the CDR3: TGCAGTGCCCCCGGGCAGGGGGCATACGAGCAGTACGTC.

This clonotype was picked up many times. J is TRBJ2-5 and V is TRBV10-3; possibly TRBD2 for D (5 bases). This CDR3 region has 14 residues. CDR1 and CDR2 (germline): ENHRY, SYGVKD. The V and J ends lost 0 bases and 6 bases respectively, with 11 bases between them. CDR3 nucleotide sequence: TGTGCCATCAGTGAGTCCGGGGTTGTTAAGACCCAGTACTTC. Translation: CAISESGVVKTQYF.

This clonotype was found a few times. The gene calls are TRBV27 and TRBJ2-5; weak D call: TRBD2 (5 bases). Per the germline V gene, CDR1 is MNHEY and CDR2 is SMNVEV (reference sequence). This CDR3 comprises 13 residues. Trimming pared 5 bases from V and 6 bases from J, leaving 13 bases between. The CDR3, as DNA: TGTGCCAGCAGTCCCCGGTGGGAGAAGACCCAGTACTTC. It is translated as CASSPRWEKTQYF.

This clonotype appeared a few times. The chain links TRBV6-5 to TRBJ1-5, with D unclear. This CDR3 comprises 14 residues. The germline V gene has CDR1 MNHEY and CDR2 SVGAGI. The V end was cut by 5 bases, the J end by 7 bases, with 15 bases between. DNA of the CDR3: TGTGCCAGCAGTCCCGGGCTCCGCAGGCAGCCCCAGCATTTT. Amino acids: CASSPGLRRQPQHF.

The sample holds a few counts of this clonotype. The CDR3 loop reads CSADHYEQYV. The CDR3 nucleotides read TGCAGTGCGGATCACTACGAGCAGTACGTC. This rearrangement joins TRBV20-1 to TRBJ2-7; D is unclear. V lost 6 bases to trimming and J lost 3 bases, with 6 bases between them. CDR1 and CDR2 (germline): DFQATT, SNEGSKA (reference sequence). The CDR3 is 10 amino acids.

The chain joins TRBV10-2 to TRBJ2-2; the D gene is possibly TRBD2 (6 bases). CDR1 WSHSY and CDR2 SAAADI come from the germline V gene. The V gene lost 9 bases and the J gene lost 1 base, with 12 bases spanning the gap. The CDR3 consists of 14 residues. The CDR3 reads CASLTGLNTGELFF. CDR3 nucleotide sequence: TGCGCCAGTCTGACGGGACTGAACACCGGGGAGCTGTTTTTT.

The J gene is TRBJ2-1, the V gene TRBV27; a weak D match, TRBD1 (5 bases). The CDR3 contains 14 residues. CDR1 is MNHEY and CDR2 is SMNVEV in the germline V gene (reference sequence). The V gene lost 4 bases and the J gene lost 6 bases, with 13 bases spanning the gap. CDR3 in DNA: TGTGCCAGCAGTTCATGGCCGCAGGGCAATGAGCAGTTCTTC. Amino acids: CASSSWPQGNEQFF.

The chain joins TRBV11-2 to TRBJ2-3, with D perhaps TRBD2 (5 bases). The CDR3 sequence is 13 residues long. CDR1 is SGHAT and CDR2 is FQNNGV in the germline V gene. The V and J ends lost 3 bases and 4 bases respectively, with 8 bases between them. DNA of the CDR3: TGTGCCAGCAGCTTCGGGGATCCAGATACGCAGTATTTT. This codes for CASSFGDPDTQYF.

This clonotype has a count of ten or more. V usage is TRBV5-1 and J usage is TRBJ2-6; D is ambiguous. The CDR3 sequence is 15 residues long. CDR1 and CDR2 from the germline V gene are SGHRS and YFSETQ. V lost 0 bases, J lost 1 base, and 5 bases lay in between. CDR3 amino acids: CASSLGASGANVLTF. In DNA, the CDR3 is TGCGCCAGCAGCTTGGGAGCGTCTGGGGCCAACGTCCTGACTTTC.

V and J are TRBV7-9 and TRBJ2-1; 8 bases map to TRBD1. The ends lost 3 bases at V and 3 bases at J; junction bases unmatched: 4. The CDR3 spans 15 residues. Germline V gene data show CDR1 as SEHNR and CDR2 as FQNEAQ (reference sequence). For the CDR3, the DNA is TGTGCCAGCAGCTTCGGACAGGGATTCTACAATGAGCAGTTCTTC. It specifies CASSFGQGFYNEQFF.

In this sample, this clonotype turned up many times. CDR3: CASSLQGMGTDTQYF. For the CDR3, the DNA is TGTGCCAGCAGCCTCCAGGGGATGGGGACAGATACGCAGTATTTT. The rearrangement joins TRBV12-3 or TRBV12-4 to TRBJ2-3; a possible D gene is TRBD1 (6 bases). Trimming removed 6 bases from V and 3 bases from J, with 16 bases in between. The CDR3 has 15 residues.

The rearrangement uses TRBV6-6 and TRBJ2-5; D perhaps matches TRBD2 (7 bases). CDR1 is MNHNY and CDR2 is SVGAGI in the germline V gene (reference sequence). The ends were cut back, 7 bases at V and 4 bases at J, with 13 bases in the middle. The CDR3 totals 13 residues. This CDR3 is CASNAGAGETQYF. The CDR3 nucleotides read TGTGCCAGCAACGCGGGGGCGGGAGAGACCCAGTACTTC.

The chain links TRBV7-2 to TRBJ1-5; a possible D gene is TRBD1 (5 bases). The CDR3 loop spans 13 amino acids. The V end lost 5 bases, the J end lost 3 bases, and 8 bases lay between the germline ends. Per the germline V gene, CDR1 is SGHTA and CDR2 is FQGNSA. The CDR3 sequence is CASSKQDNQPQHF. In DNA, the CDR3 is TGTGCCAGCAGCAAACAGGACAATCAGCCCCAGCATTTT.

This clonotype has only a few counts. The chain couples TRBV9 to TRBJ2-1; D is ambiguous. From germline, CDR1 is SGDLS and CDR2 YYNGEE. CDR3 length: 15 residues. The ends were cut back, 0 bases at V and 4 bases at J, with 11 bases in the middle. CDR3 DNA: TGTGCCAGCAGCGTAGTTTCCGGCCCTTACAATGAGCAGTTCTTC. Amino acid sequence: CASSVVSGPYNEQFF.